The TCR beta chain described here comes from a study of control samples from healthy donors and cancer patients. The length of the CDR3 is 15 residues. V dropped 5 bases and J dropped 3; count of bases not matched to a gene: 5. Germline V gives CDR1 PRHDT, CDR2 FYEKMQ (reference sequence). Sequenced by immunoSEQ multiplex PCR; TCRdb stores in-frame clones only, minus some. The sample carries about 130,000 clones, about 90% recorded once. This TCR was recovered from a woman in her 50s in good health. The chain combines TRBV13 with TRBJ2-2, with TRBD1 identical over 8 bases. The source material was blood. The DNA for the CDR3 is TGTGCCAGCAGCCCACGGACAGGGTACACCGGGGAGCTGTTTTTT. Translating it yields CASSPRTGYTGELFF.